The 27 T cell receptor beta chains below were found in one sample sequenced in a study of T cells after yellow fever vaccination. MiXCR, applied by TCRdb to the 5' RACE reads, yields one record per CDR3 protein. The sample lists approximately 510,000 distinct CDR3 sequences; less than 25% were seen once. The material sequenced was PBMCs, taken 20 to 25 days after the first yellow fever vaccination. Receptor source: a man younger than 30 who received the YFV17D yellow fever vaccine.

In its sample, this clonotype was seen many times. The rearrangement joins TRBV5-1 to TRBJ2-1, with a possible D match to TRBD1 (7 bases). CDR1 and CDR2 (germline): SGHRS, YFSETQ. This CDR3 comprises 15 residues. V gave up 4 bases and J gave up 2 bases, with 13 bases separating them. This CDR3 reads CASSPSRGAYNEQFF. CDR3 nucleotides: TGCGCCAGCAGCCCCAGCAGGGGGGCCTACAATGAGCAGTTCTTC.

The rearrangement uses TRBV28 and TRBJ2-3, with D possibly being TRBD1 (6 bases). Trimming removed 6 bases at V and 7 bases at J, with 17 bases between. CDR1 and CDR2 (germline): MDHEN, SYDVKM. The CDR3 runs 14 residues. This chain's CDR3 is CASSSGTSPHTQYF. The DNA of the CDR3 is TGTGCCAGCAGCTCCGGGACATCACCACATACGCAGTATTTT. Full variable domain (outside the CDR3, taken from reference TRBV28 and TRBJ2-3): DVKVTQSSRYLVKRTGEKVFLECVQDMDHENMFWYRQDPGLGLRLIYFSYDVKMKEKGDIPEGYSVSREKKERFSLILESASTNQTSMYLCASSSGTSPHTQYFGPGTRLTVL.

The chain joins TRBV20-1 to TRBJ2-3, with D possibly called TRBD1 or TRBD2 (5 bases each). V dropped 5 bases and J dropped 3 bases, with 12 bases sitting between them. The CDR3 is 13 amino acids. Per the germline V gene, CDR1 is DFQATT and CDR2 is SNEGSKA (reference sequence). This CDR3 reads CSALRDLTDTQYF. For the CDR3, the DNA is TGCAGTGCTCTTAGGGACCTTACAGATACGCAGTATTTT.

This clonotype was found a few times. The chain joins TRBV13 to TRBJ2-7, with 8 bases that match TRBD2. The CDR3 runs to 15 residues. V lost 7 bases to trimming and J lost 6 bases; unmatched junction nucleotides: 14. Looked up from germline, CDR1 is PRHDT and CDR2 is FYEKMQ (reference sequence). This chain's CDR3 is CASTTDSGDPFEQYF. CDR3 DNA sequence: TGTGCCAGCACCACGGATAGCGGGGACCCCTTCGAGCAGTACTTC.

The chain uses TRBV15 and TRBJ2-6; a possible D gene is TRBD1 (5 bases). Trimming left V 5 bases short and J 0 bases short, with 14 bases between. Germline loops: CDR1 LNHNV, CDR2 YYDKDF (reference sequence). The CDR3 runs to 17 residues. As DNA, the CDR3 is TGTGCCACCAGCGCAGGGCATACCGTCTCTGGGGCCAACGTCCTGACTTTC. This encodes CATSAGHTVSGANVLTF.

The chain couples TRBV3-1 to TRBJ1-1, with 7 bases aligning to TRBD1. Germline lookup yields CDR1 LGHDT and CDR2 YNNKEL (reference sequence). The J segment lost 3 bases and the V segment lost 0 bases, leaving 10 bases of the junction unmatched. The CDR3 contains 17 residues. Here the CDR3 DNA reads TGTGCCAGCAGCCAAGACTGGGAGGGGGCGCCGGACACTGAAGCTTTCTTT. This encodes CASSQDWEGAPDTEAFF.

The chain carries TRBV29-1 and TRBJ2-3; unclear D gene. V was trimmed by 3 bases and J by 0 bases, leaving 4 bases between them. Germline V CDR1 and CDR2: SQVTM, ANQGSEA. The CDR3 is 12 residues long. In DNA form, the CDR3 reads TGCAGCGTTGATACCAGCACAGATACGCAGTATTTT. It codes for CSVDTSTDTQYF.

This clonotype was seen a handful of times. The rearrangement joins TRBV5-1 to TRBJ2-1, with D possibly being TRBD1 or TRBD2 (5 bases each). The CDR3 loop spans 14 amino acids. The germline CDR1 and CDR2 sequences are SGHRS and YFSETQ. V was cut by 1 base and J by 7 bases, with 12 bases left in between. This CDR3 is CASSLWGTGNEQFF. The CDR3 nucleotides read TGCGCCAGCAGCTTGTGGGGGACGGGAAATGAGCAGTTCTTC.

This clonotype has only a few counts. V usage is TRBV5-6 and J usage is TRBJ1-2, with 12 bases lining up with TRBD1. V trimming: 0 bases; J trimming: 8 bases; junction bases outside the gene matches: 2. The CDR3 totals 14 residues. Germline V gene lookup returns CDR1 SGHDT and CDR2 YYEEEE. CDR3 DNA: TGTGCCAGCAGCTTGGTTGGGACAGGGGGCGGCTACACCTTC. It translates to CASSLVGTGGGYTF.

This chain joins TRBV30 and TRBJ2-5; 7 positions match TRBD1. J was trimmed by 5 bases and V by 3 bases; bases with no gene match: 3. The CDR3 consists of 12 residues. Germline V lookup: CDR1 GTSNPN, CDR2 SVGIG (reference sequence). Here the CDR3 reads CAWSEQGETQYF. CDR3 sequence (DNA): TGTGCCTGGAGCGAACAGGGGGAGACCCAGTACTTC. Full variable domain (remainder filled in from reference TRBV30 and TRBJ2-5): SQTIHQWPATLVQPVGSPLSLECTVEGTSNPNLYWYRQAAGRGLQLLFYSVGIGQISSEVPQNLSASRPQDRQFILSSKKLLLSDSGFYLCAWSEQGETQYFGPGTRLLVL.

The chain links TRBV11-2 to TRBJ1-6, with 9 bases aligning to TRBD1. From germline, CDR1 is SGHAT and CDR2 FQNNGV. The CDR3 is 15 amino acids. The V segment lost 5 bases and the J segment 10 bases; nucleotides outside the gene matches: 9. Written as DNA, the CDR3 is TGTGCCAGCAGCCGACGGACAGGGGCGGACTCACCCCTCCACTTT. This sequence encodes CASSRRTGADSPLHF.

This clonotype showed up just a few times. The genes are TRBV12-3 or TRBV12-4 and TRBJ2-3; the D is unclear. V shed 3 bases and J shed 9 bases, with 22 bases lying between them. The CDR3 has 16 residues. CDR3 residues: CASSLPWAYPPRTQYF. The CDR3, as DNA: TGTGCCAGCAGTTTGCCGTGGGCTTACCCCCCCCGCACGCAGTATTTT.

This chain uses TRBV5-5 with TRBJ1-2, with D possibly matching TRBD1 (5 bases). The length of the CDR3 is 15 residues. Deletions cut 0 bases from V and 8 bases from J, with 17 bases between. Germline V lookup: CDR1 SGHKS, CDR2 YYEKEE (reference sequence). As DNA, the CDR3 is TGTGCCAGCAGCTTGGAGGACACGGCTAGGGAAGGCTACACCTTC. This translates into CASSLEDTAREGYTF. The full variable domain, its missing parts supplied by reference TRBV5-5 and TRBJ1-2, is DAGVTQSPTHLIKTRGQQVTLRCSPISGHKSVSWYQQVLGQGPQFIFQYYEKEERGRGNFPDRFSARQFPNYSSELNVNALLLGDSALYLCASSLEDTAREGYTFGSGTRLTVV.

CDR3 sequence: CASSFQGREETQYF. CDR3 in DNA: TGCGCCAGCAGCTTCCAGGGAAGGGAAGAGACCCAGTACTTC. The chain recombines TRBV5-1 with TRBJ2-5; weak D call: TRBD1 (5 bases). CDR1 is SGHRS and CDR2 is YFSETQ in the germline V gene. The CDR3 length is 14 residues. The V end lost 2 bases, the J end lost 3 bases, and 11 bases lay between the germline ends.

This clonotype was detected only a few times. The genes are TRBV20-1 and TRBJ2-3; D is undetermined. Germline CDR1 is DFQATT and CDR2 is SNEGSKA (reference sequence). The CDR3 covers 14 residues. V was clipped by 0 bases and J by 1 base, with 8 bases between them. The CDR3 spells CSARDRTRTDTQYF. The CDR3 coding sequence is TGCAGTGCTAGAGATCGAACACGCACAGATACGCAGTATTTT.

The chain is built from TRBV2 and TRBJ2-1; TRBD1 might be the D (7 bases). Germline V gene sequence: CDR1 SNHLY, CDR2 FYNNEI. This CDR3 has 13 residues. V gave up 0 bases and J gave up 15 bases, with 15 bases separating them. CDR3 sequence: CASSEALEGARFF. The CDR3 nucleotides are TGTGCCAGCAGTGAAGCGCTGGAGGGGGCAAGGTTCTTC.

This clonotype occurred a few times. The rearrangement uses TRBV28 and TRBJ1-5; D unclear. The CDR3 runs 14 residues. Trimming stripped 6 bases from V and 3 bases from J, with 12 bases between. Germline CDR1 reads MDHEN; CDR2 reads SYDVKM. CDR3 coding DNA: TGTGCCAGCAGGAGATCGAGTTCCAATCAGCCCCAGCATTTT. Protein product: CASRRSSSNQPQHF.

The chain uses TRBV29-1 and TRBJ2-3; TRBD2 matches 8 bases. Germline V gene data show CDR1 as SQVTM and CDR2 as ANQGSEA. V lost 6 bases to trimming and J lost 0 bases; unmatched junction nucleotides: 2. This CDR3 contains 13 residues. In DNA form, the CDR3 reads TGCAGCGTCGGGGGGGCTAGCACAGATACGCAGTATTTT. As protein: CSVGGASTDTQYF.

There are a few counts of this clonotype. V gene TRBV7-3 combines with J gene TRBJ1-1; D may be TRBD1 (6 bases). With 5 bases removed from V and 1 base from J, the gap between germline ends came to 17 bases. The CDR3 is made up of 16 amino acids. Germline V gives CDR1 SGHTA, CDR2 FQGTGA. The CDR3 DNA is TGTGCCAGCAGCCCAAGGGGGGGGCCACAGAACACTGAAGCTTTCTTT. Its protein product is CASSPRGGPQNTEAFF.

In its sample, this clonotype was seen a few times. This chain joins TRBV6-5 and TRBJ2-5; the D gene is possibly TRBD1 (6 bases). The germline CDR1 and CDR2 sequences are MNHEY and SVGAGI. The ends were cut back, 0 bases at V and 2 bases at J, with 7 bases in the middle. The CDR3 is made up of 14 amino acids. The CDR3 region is CASSYSQGQETQYF. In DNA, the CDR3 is TGTGCCAGCAGTTACTCCCAGGGGCAAGAGACCCAGTACTTC.

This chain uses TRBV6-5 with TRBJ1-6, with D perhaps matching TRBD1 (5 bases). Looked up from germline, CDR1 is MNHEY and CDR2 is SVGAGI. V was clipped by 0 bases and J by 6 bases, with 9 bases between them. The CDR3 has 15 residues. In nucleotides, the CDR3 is TGTGCCAGCAGTTACTCGGGGCATGGTAATTCACCCCTCCACTTT. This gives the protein CASSYSGHGNSPLHF.

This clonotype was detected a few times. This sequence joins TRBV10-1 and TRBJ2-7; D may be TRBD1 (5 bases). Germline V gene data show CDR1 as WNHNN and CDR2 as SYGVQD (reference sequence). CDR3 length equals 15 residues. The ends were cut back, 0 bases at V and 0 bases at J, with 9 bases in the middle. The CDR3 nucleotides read TGCGCCAGCAGTGAGTCGGGGCATAGCTCCTACGAGCAGTACTTC. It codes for CASSESGHSSYEQYF.

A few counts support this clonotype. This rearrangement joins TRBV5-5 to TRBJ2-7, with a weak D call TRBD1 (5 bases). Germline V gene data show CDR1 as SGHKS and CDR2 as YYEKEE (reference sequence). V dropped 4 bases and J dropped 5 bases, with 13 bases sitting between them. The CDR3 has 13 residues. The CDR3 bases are TGTGCCAGCAGCCCAACAGGAACGAACGAGCAGTACTTC. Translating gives CASSPTGTNEQYF.

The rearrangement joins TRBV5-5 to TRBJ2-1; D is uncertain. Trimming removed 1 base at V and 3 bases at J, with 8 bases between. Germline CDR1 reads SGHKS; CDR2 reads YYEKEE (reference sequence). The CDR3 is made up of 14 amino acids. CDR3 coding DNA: TGTGCCAGCAGCTTGATCGGTAACTACAATGAGCAGTTCTTC. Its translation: CASSLIGNYNEQFF.

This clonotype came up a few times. CDR3 protein: CASSLRATENTGELFF. The CDR3 nucleotides read TGCGCCAGCAGCTTGAGGGCAACAGAGAACACCGGGGAGCTGTTTTTT. The rearrangement joins TRBV5-1 to TRBJ2-2, with unresolved D. The CDR3 loop spans 16 amino acids. V lost 1 base, J lost 1 base, and 11 bases lay in between. Germline V gives CDR1 SGHRS, CDR2 YFSETQ.

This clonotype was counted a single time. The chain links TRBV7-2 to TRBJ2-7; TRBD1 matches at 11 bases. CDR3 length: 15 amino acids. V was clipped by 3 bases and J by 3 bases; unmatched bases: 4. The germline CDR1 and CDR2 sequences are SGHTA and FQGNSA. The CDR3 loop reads CASSFGTGGFYEQYF. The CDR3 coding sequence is TGTGCCAGCAGCTTTGGGACAGGGGGTTTCTACGAGCAGTACTTC. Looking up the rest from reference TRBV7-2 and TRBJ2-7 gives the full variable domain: GAGVSQSPSNKVTEKGKDVELRCDPISGHTALYWYRQSLGQGLEFLIYFQGNSAPDKSGLPSDRFSAERTGGSVSTLTIQRTQQEDSAVYLCASSFGTGGFYEQYFGPGTRLTVT.

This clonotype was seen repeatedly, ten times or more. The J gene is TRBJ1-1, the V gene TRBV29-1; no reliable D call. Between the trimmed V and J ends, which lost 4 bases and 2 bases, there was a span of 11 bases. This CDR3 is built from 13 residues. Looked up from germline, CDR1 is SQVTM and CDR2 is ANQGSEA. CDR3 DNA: TGCAGCGTTGCCCTCTTGGGTAACACTGAAGCTTTCTTT. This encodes CSVALLGNTEAFF. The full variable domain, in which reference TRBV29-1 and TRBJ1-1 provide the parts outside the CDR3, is SAVISQKPSRDICQRGTSLTIQCQVDSQVTMMFWYRQQPGQSLTLIATANQGSEATYESGFVIDKFPISRPNLTFSTLTVSNMSPEDSSIYLCSVALLGNTEAFFGQGTRLTVV.